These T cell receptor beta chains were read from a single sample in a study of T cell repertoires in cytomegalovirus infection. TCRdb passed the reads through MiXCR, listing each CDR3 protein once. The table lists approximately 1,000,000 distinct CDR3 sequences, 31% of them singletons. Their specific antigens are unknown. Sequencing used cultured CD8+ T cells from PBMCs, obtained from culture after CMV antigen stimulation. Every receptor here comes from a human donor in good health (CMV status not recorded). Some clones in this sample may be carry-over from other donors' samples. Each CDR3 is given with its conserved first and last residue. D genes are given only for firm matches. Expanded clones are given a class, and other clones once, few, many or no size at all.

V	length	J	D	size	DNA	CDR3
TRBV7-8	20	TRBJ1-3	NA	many	TGTGCCAGCAGCTTACCTGTAGTAGGACACAGCCTTAGCTCTGGAAACACCATATATTTT	CASSLPVVGHSLSSGNTIYF
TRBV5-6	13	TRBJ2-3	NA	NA	TGTGCCAGCAGCTTCCTAGTCACAGATACGCAGTATTTT	CASSFLVTDTQYF
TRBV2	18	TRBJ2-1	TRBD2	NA	TGTGCCAGCAGTGAACCTCACAGCGGGGGATTCTCCTACAATGAGCAGTTCTTC	CASSEPHSGGFSYNEQFF
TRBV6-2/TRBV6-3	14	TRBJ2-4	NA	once	TGTGCCAGCAGTAGAGGGTTACCCAAAAACATTCAGTACTTC	CASSRGLPKNIQYF
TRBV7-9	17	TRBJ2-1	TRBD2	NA	TGTGCCAGCAGCATCACTAGCGGGGGGGCCTTCTACAATGAGCAGTTCTTC	CASSITSGGAFYNEQFF
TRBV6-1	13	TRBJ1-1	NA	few	TGTGCCAGCAGTTACGCCGGTTACACTGAAGCTTTCTTT	CASSYAGYTEAFF
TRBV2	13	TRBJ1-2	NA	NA	TGTGCCAGCAGGCCCTGGGGTGACTATGGCTACACCTTC	CASRPWGDYGYTF
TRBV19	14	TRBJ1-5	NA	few	TGTGCCAGTAGTATCGAGGGGTGGCATCAGCCCCAGCATTTT	CASSIEGWHQPQHF
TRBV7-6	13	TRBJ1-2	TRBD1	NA	TGTGCCAGCAGCCCGGGCAGGGGGCAGAGCTACACCTTC	CASSPGRGQSYTF
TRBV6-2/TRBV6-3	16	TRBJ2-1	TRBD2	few	TGTGCCAGCAGTTACATCGGACTAGCGGGGAACAGTGAGCAGTTCTTC	CASSYIGLAGNSEQFF
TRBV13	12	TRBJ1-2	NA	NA	TGTGCCAGCAGCCGGGCTAACTATGGCTACACCTTC	CASSRANYGYTF
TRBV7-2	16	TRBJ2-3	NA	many	TGTGCCAGCAGTTCTTGGGCGGGACCAACGCCCGATACGCAGTATTTT	CASSSWAGPTPDTQYF
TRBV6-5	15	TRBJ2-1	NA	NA	TGTGCCAGCAGTTACTGGGAAAAGGGGGGCAATGAGCAGTTCTTC	CASSYWEKGGNEQFF
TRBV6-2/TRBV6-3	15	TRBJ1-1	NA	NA	TGTGCCAGCAGTTATTACGGGGGCGAGGGCACTGAAGCTTTCTTT	CASSYYGGEGTEAFF
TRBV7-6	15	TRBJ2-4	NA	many	TGTGCCAGCAGCTTACTGGCCGGGGCGAAAAACATTCAGTACTTC	CASSLLAGAKNIQYF
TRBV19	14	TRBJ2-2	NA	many	TGTGCCAGTAGTATATGGGGATACACCGGGGAGCTGTTTTTT	CASSIWGYTGELFF
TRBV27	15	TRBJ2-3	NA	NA	TGTGCCAGCAGTTCCAAAACGGGGGCCGGAGATACGCAGTATTTT	CASSSKTGAGDTQYF
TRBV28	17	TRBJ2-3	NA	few	TGTGCCAGCAGCCGCTTCCTCAGGGGCCCAGCGGTGGATACGCAGTATTTT	CASSRFLRGPAVDTQYF
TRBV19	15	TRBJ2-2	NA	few	TGTGCCAGTAGTTATACCGGGTCCTCCACCGGGGAGCTGTTTTTT	CASSYTGSSTGELFF
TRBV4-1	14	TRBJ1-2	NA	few	TGCGCCAGCAGCCAACAGGACGTTGGTCCCGGCTACACCTTC	CASSQQDVGPGYTF
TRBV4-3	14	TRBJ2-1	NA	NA	TGCGCCAGCAGCCATTTTGATGGGGTCAATGAGCAGTTCTTC	CASSHFDGVNEQFF
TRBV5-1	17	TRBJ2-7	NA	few	TGCGCCAGCAGCCCCCCAAGTTATGCAGACAGACCCTACGAGCAGTACTTC	CASSPPSYADRPYEQYF
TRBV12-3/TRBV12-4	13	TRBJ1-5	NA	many	TGTGCCAGCAGTTTAGGCAGGGTCCAACCCCAGCATTTT	CASSLGRVQPQHF
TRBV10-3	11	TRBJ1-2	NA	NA	TGTGCCATCAAGAGGGTATATGGCTACACCTTC	CAIKRVYGYTF
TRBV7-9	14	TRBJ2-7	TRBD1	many	TGTGCCAGCAGCGGGACAGGCAAACCCTACGAGCAGTACTTC	CASSGTGKPYEQYF
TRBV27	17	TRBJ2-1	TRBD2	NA	TGTGCCAGCAGCTGGGGGACTAGCGGTGGGATATGGGATGAGCAGTTCTTC	CASSWGTSGGIWDEQFF
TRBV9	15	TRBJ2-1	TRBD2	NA	TGTGCCAGCAGCCCTCGACTAGCGGGGGGGGGTGAGCAGTTCTTC	CASSPRLAGGGEQFF
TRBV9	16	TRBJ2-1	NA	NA	TGTGCCAGCAGCGAGGGGGTGGGGGGGGGCCTCGATGAGCAGTTCTTC	CASSEGVGGGLDEQFF
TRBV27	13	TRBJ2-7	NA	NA	TGTGCCAGCGGACACGGGACAACCTACGAGCAGTACTTC	CASGHGTTYEQYF
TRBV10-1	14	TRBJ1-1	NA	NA	TGCGCCAGCAGTGAGCGGGGGGACCCCCCTGAAGCTTTCTTT	CASSERGDPPEAFF
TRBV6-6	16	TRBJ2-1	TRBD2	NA	TGTGCCAGCAGTTCCGGACTAGCGGGGCGGTACAATGAGCAGTTCTTC	CASSSGLAGRYNEQFF
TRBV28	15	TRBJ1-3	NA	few	TGTGCCAGCAGAGAGGGACTGAGCTCTGGAAACACCATATATTTT	CASREGLSSGNTIYF